One and the same sample provided the 5 T cell receptor beta chains below, sequenced in a study of T cells in Graves' hyperthyroidism and ophthalmopathy. It was RNA transcripts that yielded the amplified TCR beta CDR3 regions. First-round RT-PCR targeting the TCR CDR3 was performed with the HTBI primer set. MiXCR, run by TCRdb on the multiplex PCR reads, gives a single entry per CDR3 protein. The sample holds about 300,000 distinct CDR3 sequences, about an eighth seen once. The sequencing sample was made of blood. The source is a woman aged 25 to 39 with Graves' hyperthyroidism that later progressed to Graves' ophthalmopathy.

This clonotype occurred many times. The rearrangement links TRBV28 to TRBJ1-5; D not resolved. Trimming took 3 bases from V and 4 from J, leaving 4 bases between them. The CDR3 length is 12 residues. CDR1 MDHEN and CDR2 SYDVKM come from the germline V gene. The CDR3: CASSFHNQPQHF. The CDR3 nucleotides read TGTGCCAGCAGTTTTCATAATCAGCCCCAGCATTTT.

This clonotype was recorded at least ten times. The chain recombines TRBV7-2 with TRBJ1-1; D remains ambiguous. CDR3 size: 14 residues. CDR1 is SGHTA, CDR2 FQGNSA, per germline. Trimming shortened V by 4 bases and J by 5 bases, and 14 bases separated the two germline ends. CDR3 nucleotides: TGTGCCAGCAGCTCTATCGGAGAAAGGACTGAAGCTTTCTTT. Its translation: CASSSIGERTEAFF. The full variable domain, in which reference TRBV7-2 and TRBJ1-1 provide the parts outside the CDR3, is GAGVSQSPSNKVTEKGKDVELRCDPISGHTALYWYRQSLGQGLEFLIYFQGNSAPDKSGLPSDRFSAERTGGSVSTLTIQRTQQEDSAVYLCASSSIGERTEAFFGQGTRLTVV.

The chain is built from TRBV7-6 and TRBJ1-5; D is uncertain. Germline lookup yields CDR1 SGHVS and CDR2 FNYEAQ. Trimming left V 8 bases short and J 2 bases short, with 13 bases between. CDR3 size: 14 residues. The CDR3 region is CASHEGGGNQPQHF. In DNA form, the CDR3 reads TGTGCCAGCCACGAGGGCGGAGGCAATCAGCCCCAGCATTTT.

The V and J genes are TRBV18 and TRBJ2-1; no clear D gene. Trimming stripped 6 bases from V and 9 bases from J, with 12 bases between. Germline V gene sequence: CDR1 KGHSH, CDR2 LQKENI. The CDR3 loop spans 12 amino acids. Here the CDR3 reads CASSPEAIEQFF. In nucleotides, the CDR3 is TGTGCCAGCTCCCCAGAGGCTATTGAGCAGTTCTTC.

In its sample, this clonotype was seen many times. This chain links TRBV30 with TRBJ2-7; no reliable D call. V was cut by 4 bases and J by 0 bases, with 10 bases left in between. The CDR3 runs 13 residues. Per germline, CDR1 GTSNPN and CDR2 SVGIG (reference sequence). CDR3 protein: CAWNTGNSYEQYF. The CDR3 nucleotides read TGTGCCTGGAATACGGGCAACTCCTACGAGCAGTACTTC.